The 21 T cell receptor beta chains below all came from one sample that was sequenced in a study of blood T cell repertoires in COVID-19. Only in-frame clones appear in the TCRdb table, and some are missing; sequencing was by immunoSEQ multiplex PCR. This sample has more than 95,000 clones, with 82% found just once. The sequenced material came from peripheral blood. The receptors were gathered from a man older than 75 with acute or convalescent COVID-19.

The genes are TRBV7-8 and TRBJ1-4; 8 nucleotides line up with TRBD1. The junction had 6 bases not matched to a gene; V was cut back by 7 bases and J by 8 bases. CDR1 and CDR2 (germline): SGHVS, FQNEAQ. The CDR3 spans 13 residues. In DNA form, the CDR3 reads TGTGCCAGCATCAACCCAGGGGGCGAAAAACTGTTTTTT. Translation gives CASINPGGEKLFF. The whole variable domain, remainder taken from reference TRBV7-8 and TRBJ1-4, is GAGVSQSPRYKVAKRGQDVALRCDPISGHVSLFWYQQALGQGPEFLTYFQNEAQLDKSGLPSDRFFAERPEGSVSTLKIQRTQQEDSAVYLCASINPGGEKLFFGSGTQLSVL.

This clone has just a few counts. The V call is TRBV25-1, the J call TRBJ1-6; the match to TRBD1 covers 7 bases. V was clipped by 5 bases and J by 10 bases; unmatched bases: 8. CDR1 MGHDK and CDR2 SYGVNS come from the germline V gene. The CDR3 sequence is 14 residues long. The DNA for the CDR3 is TGTGCCAGCAGTAACACGGACAGGCACTCACCCCTCCACTTT. Its translation: CASSNTDRHSPLHF.

CDR3 DNA: TGCGCCAGCAGCCAAGCCTCCAGGGGGCGGGGATATGGCTACACCTTC. Its translation is CASSQASRGRGYGYTF. The chain is built from TRBV4-1 and TRBJ1-2; 8 nucleotides align to TRBD1. V was pared by 1 base and J by 5 bases, with 9 bases of the junction left unmatched. CDR1 and CDR2 from the germline V gene are MGHRA and YSYEKL. This CDR3 comprises 16 residues.

The chain uses TRBV9 and TRBJ2-3, with 8 bases matching TRBD1. Unmatched junction bases numbered 11, after V lost 3 bases and J lost 5 bases. This CDR3 has 16 residues. Germline assignment: CDR1 SGDLS and CDR2 YYNGEE. CDR3: CASSGQDRVVVDTQYF. In nucleotides, the CDR3 is TGTGCCAGCAGCGGACAGGACAGGGTGGTAGTAGATACGCAGTATTTT.

V is TRBV29-1 and J is TRBJ1-2; D is perhaps TRBD1 (5 bases). This CDR3 has 11 residues. Germline V lookup: CDR1 SQVTM, CDR2 ANQGSEA. V lost 5 bases to trimming and J lost 6 bases, with 10 bases between them. CDR3 sequence reads: CSVRGDDGYTF. CDR3 nucleotide sequence: TGCAGCGTTCGGGGGGATGATGGCTACACCTTC. The entire variable domain, with the rest obtained from reference TRBV29-1 and TRBJ1-2, is as follows: SAVISQKPSRDICQRGTSLTIQCQVDSQVTMMFWYRQQPGQSLTLIATANQGSEATYESGFVIDKFPISRPNLTFSTLTVSNMSPEDSSIYLCSVRGDDGYTFGSGTRLTVV.

The chain combines TRBV4-3 with TRBJ1-2, with 7 nucleotides matching TRBD1. V lost 4 bases and J lost 6; bases outside the gene matches: 11. The germline V gene encodes CDR1 LGHNA and CDR2 YSLEER. CDR3 length: 15 residues. CDR3 in DNA: TGCGCCAGCAGCCGCGGGACAGTACTATTGGATGGCTACACCTTC. Translating it yields CASSRGTVLLDGYTF.

The chain has TRBV7-6 and TRBJ2-7; 10 bases fit TRBD1. The CDR3 length is 16 residues. Germline trimming cut 2 bases from V and 6 bases from J; bases unmatched to any gene: 10. Per germline, CDR1 SGHVS and CDR2 FNYEAQ. The CDR3 loop reads CASSLTAGQGMREQYF. The CDR3 DNA sequence: TGTGCCAGCAGCTTAACCGCGGGACAGGGGATGCGCGAGCAGTACTTC.

The rearrangement links TRBV24-1 to TRBJ1-4, with unresolved D. Germline V CDR1 and CDR2: KGHDR, SFDVKD. CDR3 length: 13 residues. With 4 bases removed from V and 6 bases from J, the gap between germline ends came to 8 bases. Here the CDR3 reads CATSEIGDEKLFF. As DNA, the CDR3 is TGTGCCACCAGTGAGATAGGAGATGAAAAACTGTTTTTT.

The rearrangement links TRBV14 to TRBJ2-4; 8 bases match TRBD1. The germline gives CDR1 SGHDN, CDR2 FVKESK. CDR3 size: 17 residues. The V and J ends lost 6 bases and 0 bases, in that order; junction bases with no gene match: 10. The CDR3 sequence: CASSPTSGGLAKNIQYF. Here the CDR3 DNA reads TGTGCCAGCAGTCCAACCTCAGGGGGCCTAGCCAAAAACATTCAGTACTTC. Based on the CDR3 plus reference TRBV14 and TRBJ2-4, the full variable domain is EAGVTQFPSHSVIEKGQTVTLRCDPISGHDNLYWYRRVMGKEIKFLLHFVKESKQDESGMPNNRFLAERTGGTYSTLKVQPAELEDSGVYFCASSPTSGGLAKNIQYFGAGTRLSVL.

The V gene is TRBV7-8, the J gene TRBJ1-1, with unresolved D. Trimming took off 5 bases at V and 6 bases at J, with 10 bases between the two ends. Germline CDR1 and CDR2: SGHVS and FQNEAQ. This CDR3 region has 12 residues. CDR3 nucleotides: TGTGCCAGCAGCCACCTTAGAGCTGAAGCTTTCTTT. Residues: CASSHLRAEAFF.

The gene calls are TRBV11-2 and TRBJ1-3; D remains ambiguous. Per germline, CDR1 SGHAT and CDR2 FQNNGV. The CDR3 contains 19 residues. The ends were cut back, 1 base at V and 0 bases at J, with 19 bases in the middle. CDR3 nucleotide sequence: TGTGCCAGCAGCTTAGTTCGCGGCGGAGTACCGAGCTCTGGAAACACCATATATTTT. It translates to CASSLVRGGVPSSGNTIYF.

This sequence joins TRBV24-1 and TRBJ2-3; TRBD1 matches at 11 bases. CDR3 size: 16 residues. V shed 4 bases and J 2 bases; nucleotides not matched to a gene: 4. Per the germline V gene, CDR1 is KGHDR and CDR2 is SFDVKD. In DNA form, the CDR3 reads TGTGCCACCAGTGACCGAGGACAGGGGGCCACAGATACGCAGTATTTT. Protein sequence: CATSDRGQGATDTQYF.

The J gene is TRBJ2-2, the V gene TRBV19, with TRBD2 identical over 13 bases. V was clipped by 4 bases and J by 7 bases; unmatched bases: 3. This CDR3 region has 15 residues. Germline V gives CDR1 LNHDA, CDR2 SQIVND (reference sequence). The CDR3 nucleotides are TGTGCCAGTAGTACTGGGACTAGCGGGATCGGGGAGCTGTTTTTT. It is translated as CASSTGTSGIGELFF.

Comments on this clone: The sample has other DNA sequences that encode this CDR3 too. The CDR3 loop is CASSLAGRGETQYF. The CDR3 DNA reads as TGTGCCAGCAGCTTAGCGGGTCGAGGGGAGACCCAGTACTTC. This chain uses TRBV7-2 with TRBJ2-5, with D perhaps TRBD2 (5 bases). V gave up 0 bases and J gave up 5 bases, with 10 bases separating them. The CDR3 is 14 residues long. The germline gives CDR1 SGHTA, CDR2 FQGNSA.

This chain connects TRBV4-1 to TRBJ2-5, with 14 positions matching TRBD2. The trim removed 4 bases at V and 3 bases at J, leaving 7 bases unmatched. Germline V gene sequence: CDR1 MGHRA, CDR2 YSYEKL. This CDR3 is 17 amino acids long. The CDR3 DNA reads as TGCGCCAGCAGCCGACTAGCGGGAGGGCCAAGCAAAGAGACCCAGTACTTC. Its protein is CASSRLAGGPSKETQYF.

V and J are TRBV2 and TRBJ2-5; maybe TRBD1 (5 bases). CDR1 SNHLY and CDR2 FYNNEI come from the germline V gene. The CDR3 totals 14 residues. V dropped 6 bases and J dropped 1 base, with 12 bases sitting between them. The CDR3: CASRDNPVQETQYF. Here the CDR3 DNA reads TGTGCCAGCAGGGACAACCCCGTCCAAGAGACCCAGTACTTC.

This chain uses TRBV11-2 with TRBJ2-5; a weak D match, TRBD2 (6 bases). Trimming took off 5 bases at V and 2 bases at J, with 9 bases between the two ends. Germline-derived CDR1 and CDR2 are SGHAT and FQNNGV. The CDR3 is 13 amino acids. CDR3 in DNA: TGTGCCAGCAGCGGTCTAGCGCAAGAGACCCAGTACTTC. Its protein is CASSGLAQETQYF.

This clone was seen only a few times. The chain carries TRBV5-6 and TRBJ2-1, with 7 bases fitting TRBD1. J was trimmed by 6 bases and V by 5 bases; bases with no gene match: 5. Per germline, CDR1 SGHDT and CDR2 YYEEEE. The CDR3 consists of 13 residues. The CDR3 coding sequence is TGTGCCAGCAGTCCCCAGGGGGTCAATGAGCAGTTCTTC. Encoded protein: CASSPQGVNEQFF.

This clone has only one observation. The rearrangement uses TRBV7-8 and TRBJ2-5; D possibly corresponds to TRBD2 (6 bases). Germline-derived CDR1 and CDR2 are SGHVS and FQNEAQ. This CDR3 spans 15 amino acids. V was cut by 5 bases and J by 1 base, with 14 bases left in between. Here the CDR3 reads CASSPWVSGQETQYF. The CDR3 nucleotides are TGTGCCAGCAGCCCGTGGGTTAGCGGCCAAGAGACCCAGTACTTC.

The chain combines TRBV4-3 with TRBJ2-2; 8 nucleotides agree with TRBD2. The trim removed 8 bases at V and 3 bases at J, leaving 5 bases unmatched. Per the germline V gene, CDR1 is LGHNA and CDR2 is YSLEER. The CDR3 is 14 amino acids. CDR3 in DNA: TGCGCCAGCCGAAGCGGGAGCGACACCGGGGAGCTGTTTTTT. Residues: CASRSGSDTGELFF.

The chain has TRBV7-9 and TRBJ1-2, with 7 bases that match TRBD1. The V segment lost 4 bases and the J segment 4 bases; nucleotides outside the gene matches: 9. Germline CDR1 is SEHNR and CDR2 is FQNEAQ (reference sequence). The CDR3 has 15 residues. As DNA, the CDR3 is TGTGCCAGCAGCTCGCCGGGACAGCCCCTCTATGGCTACACCTTC. Its translation is CASSSPGQPLYGYTF.